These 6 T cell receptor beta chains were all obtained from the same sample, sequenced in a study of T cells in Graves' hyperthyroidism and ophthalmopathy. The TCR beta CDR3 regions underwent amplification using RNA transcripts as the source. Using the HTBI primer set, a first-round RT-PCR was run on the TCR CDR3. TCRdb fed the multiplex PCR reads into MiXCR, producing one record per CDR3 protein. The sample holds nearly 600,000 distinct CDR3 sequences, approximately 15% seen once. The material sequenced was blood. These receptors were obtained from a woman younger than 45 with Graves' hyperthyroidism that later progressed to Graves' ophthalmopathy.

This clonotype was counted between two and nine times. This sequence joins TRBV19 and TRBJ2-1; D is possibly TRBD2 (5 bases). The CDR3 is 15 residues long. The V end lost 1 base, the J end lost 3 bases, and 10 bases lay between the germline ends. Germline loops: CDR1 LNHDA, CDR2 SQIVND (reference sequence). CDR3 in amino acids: CASSIASGGYNEQFF. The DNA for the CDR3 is TGTGCCAGTAGTATAGCGAGCGGAGGCTACAATGAGCAGTTCTTC.

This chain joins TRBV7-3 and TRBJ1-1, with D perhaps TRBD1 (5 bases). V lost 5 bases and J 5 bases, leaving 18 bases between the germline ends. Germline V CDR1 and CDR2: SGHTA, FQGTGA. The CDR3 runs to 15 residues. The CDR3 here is CASSLGGKAGTEAFF. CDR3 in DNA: TGTGCCAGCAGCCTGGGGGGGAAGGCGGGGACTGAAGCTTTCTTT. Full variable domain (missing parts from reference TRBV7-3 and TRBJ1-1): GAGVSQTPSNKVTEKGKYVELRCDPISGHTALYWYRQSLGQGPEFLIYFQGTGAADDSGLPNDRFFAVRPEGSVSTLKIQRTERGDSAVYLCASSLGGKAGTEAFFGQGTRLTVV.

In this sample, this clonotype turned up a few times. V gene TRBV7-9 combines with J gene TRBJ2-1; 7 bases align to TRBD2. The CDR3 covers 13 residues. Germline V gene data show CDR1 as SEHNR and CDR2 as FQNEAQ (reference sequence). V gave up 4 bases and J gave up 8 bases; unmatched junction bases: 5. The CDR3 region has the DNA TGTGCCAGCAGCTCGACAGCGGGATATGAGCAGTTCTTC. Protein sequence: CASSSTAGYEQFF. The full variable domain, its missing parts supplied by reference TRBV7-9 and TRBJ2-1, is DTGVSQNPRHKITKRGQNVTFRCDPISEHNRLYWYRQTLGQGPEFLTYFQNEAQLEKSRLLSDRFSAERPKGSFSTLEIQRTEQGDSAMYLCASSSTAGYEQFFGPGTRLTVL.

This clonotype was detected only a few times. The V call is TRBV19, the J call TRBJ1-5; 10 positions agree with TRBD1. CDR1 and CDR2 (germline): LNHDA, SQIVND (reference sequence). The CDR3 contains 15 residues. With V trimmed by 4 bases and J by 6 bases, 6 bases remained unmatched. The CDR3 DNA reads TGTGCCAGTAGTAGCGACAGGGGGCATAGTCAGCCCCAGCATTTT. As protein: CASSSDRGHSQPQHF.

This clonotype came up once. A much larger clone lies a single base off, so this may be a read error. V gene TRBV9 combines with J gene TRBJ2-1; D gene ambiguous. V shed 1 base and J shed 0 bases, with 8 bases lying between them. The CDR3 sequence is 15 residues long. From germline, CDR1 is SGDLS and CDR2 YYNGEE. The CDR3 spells CASSVQKSSYNEQFF. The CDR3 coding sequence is TGTGCCAGCAGCGTACAGAAGAGCTCCTACAATGAGCAGTTCTTC. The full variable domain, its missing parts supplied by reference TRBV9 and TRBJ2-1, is DSGVTQTPKHLITATGQRVTLRCSPRSGDLSVYWYQQSLDQGLQFLIQYYNGEERAKGNILERFSAQQFPDLHSELNLSSLELGDSALYFCASSVQKSSYNEQFFGPGTRLTVL.

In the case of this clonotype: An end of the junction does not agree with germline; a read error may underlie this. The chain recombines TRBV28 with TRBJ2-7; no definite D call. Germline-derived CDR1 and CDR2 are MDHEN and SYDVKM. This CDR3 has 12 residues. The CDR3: CAGSLYPYEQYF. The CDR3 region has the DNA TGTGCCGGCAGTCTCTACCCCTACGAGCAGTACTTC.